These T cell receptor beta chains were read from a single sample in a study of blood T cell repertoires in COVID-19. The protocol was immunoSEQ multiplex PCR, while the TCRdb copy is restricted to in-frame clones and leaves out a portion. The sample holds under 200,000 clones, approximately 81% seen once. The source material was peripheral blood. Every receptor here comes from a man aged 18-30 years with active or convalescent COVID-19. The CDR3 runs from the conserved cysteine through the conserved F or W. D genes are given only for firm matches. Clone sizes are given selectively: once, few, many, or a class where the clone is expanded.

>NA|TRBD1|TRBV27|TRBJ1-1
CASRAYGTGTEAFF
TGTGCCAGCAGGGCCTATGGGACAGGCACTGAAGCTTTCTTT
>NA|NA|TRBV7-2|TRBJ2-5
CASSNRGLETQYF
TGTGCCAGCAGTAATAGGGGACTCGAGACCCAGTACTTC
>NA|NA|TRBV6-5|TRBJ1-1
CASRETVNTEAFF
TGTGCCAGCAGGGAGACAGTGAACACTGAAGCTTTCTTT
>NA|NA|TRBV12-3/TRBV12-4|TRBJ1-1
CASSLLSNTEAFF
TGTGCCAGCAGTTTATTGTCTAACACTGAAGCTTTCTTT
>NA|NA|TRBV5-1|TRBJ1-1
CASSWRGATEAFF
TGCGCCAGCAGCTGGAGGGGAGCGACTGAAGCTTTCTTT
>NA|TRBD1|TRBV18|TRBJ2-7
CASSPTTGYSYEQYF
TGTGCCAGCTCACCAACGACAGGGTACAGCTACGAGCAGTACTTC
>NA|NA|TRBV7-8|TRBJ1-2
CASSLGGGGPYGYTF
TGTGCCAGCAGCTTAGGGGGAGGAGGCCCCTATGGCTACACCTTC
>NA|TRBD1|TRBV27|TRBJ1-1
CASREQGMNTEAFF
TGTGCCAGCAGGGAACAGGGGATGAACACTGAAGCTTTCTTT
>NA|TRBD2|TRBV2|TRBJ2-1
CASSEGLAGMVEQFF
TGTGCCAGCAGTGAGGGACTAGCGGGAATGGTTGAGCAGTTCTTC
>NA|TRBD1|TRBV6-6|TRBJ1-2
CASSLDRADYGYTF
TGTGCCAGCAGCCTCGACAGGGCAGACTATGGCTACACCTTC
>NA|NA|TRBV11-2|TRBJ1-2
CASSPGSFDYGYTF
TGTGCCAGCAGCCCCGGGTCCTTTGACTATGGCTACACCTTC
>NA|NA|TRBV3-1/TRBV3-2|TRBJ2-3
CASSHSQGWDTDTQYF
TGTGCCAGCAGCCACTCACAGGGTTGGGACACAGATACGCAGTATTTT
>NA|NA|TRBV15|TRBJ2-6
CATSRDADRTGANVLTF
TGTGCCACCAGCAGAGATGCGGACAGAACTGGGGCCAACGTCCTGACTTTC
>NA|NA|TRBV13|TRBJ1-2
CASSLQGRDYGYTF
TGTGCCAGTTCTTTACAGGGCCGGGACTATGGCTACACCTTC
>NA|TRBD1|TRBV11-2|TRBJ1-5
CASSPDRAGQPQHF
TGTGCCAGCAGCCCGGACAGGGCAGGACAGCCCCAGCATTTT
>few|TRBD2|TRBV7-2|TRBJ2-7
CASSFSSGGIYEQYF
TGTGCCAGCAGCTTCTCTAGCGGGGGTATCTACGAGCAGTACTTC